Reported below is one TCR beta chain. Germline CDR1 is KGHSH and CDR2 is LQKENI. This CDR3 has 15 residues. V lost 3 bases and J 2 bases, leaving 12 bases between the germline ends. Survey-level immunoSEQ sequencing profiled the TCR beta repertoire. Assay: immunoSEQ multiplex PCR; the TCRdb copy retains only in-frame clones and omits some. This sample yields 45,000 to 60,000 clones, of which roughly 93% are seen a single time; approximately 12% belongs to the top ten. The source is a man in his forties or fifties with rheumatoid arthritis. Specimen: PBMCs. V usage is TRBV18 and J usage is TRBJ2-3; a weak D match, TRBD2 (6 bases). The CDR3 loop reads CASSPFSGNTDTQYF. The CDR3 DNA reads TGTGCCAGCTCACCTTTTAGCGGAAACACAGATACGCAGTATTTT.